These 19 T cell receptor beta chains originate from one sample sequenced in a study of OX40 agonist ivuxolimab in advanced cancers. Assay used: immunoSEQ multiplex PCR; TCRdb lists only in-frame clones, some missing. The sample gives fewer than 80,000 clones, 85% of which show up once; about 0.76% is in the top ten. This specimen consisted of CD4+ or CD8+ T cells sorted from blood, obtained in a trial of the OX40 agonist ivuxolimab. The receptors here all came from an adult with an advanced solid tumor such as melanoma, head and neck, liver or kidney cancer.

This chain connects TRBV6-4 to TRBJ2-7, with 7 bases aligning to TRBD1. CDR3 length: 14 residues. Germline-derived CDR1 and CDR2 are MRHNA and SNTAGT. The V and J ends lost 9 bases and 3 bases, in that order; junction bases with no gene match: 11. The CDR3 DNA follows: TGTGCCAGATTTGACCGGGACAGCTTCTACGAGCAGTACTTC. Protein sequence: CARFDRDSFYEQYF.

The count of this clone is one. CDR3 residues: CASSAGDRPANYGYTF. CDR3 DNA: TGCGCCAGCAGCGCCGGGGACAGGCCGGCTAACTATGGCTACACCTTC. The J gene is TRBJ1-2, the V gene TRBV5-1, with 8 bases identical to TRBD1. CDR1 is SGHRS, CDR2 YFSETQ, per germline. The CDR3 has 16 residues. The junction had 8 bases not matched to a gene; V was cut back by 4 bases and J by 0 bases.

The V and J genes are TRBV23-1 and TRBJ1-4; D gene uncertain. TRBV23-1 is recorded as an ORF, its role being uncertain. Trimming removed 4 bases from V and 7 bases from J, with 13 bases in between. The CDR3 runs 14 residues. The DNA for the CDR3 is TGCGCCAGCAGTCCAAGTCTCAGGACTGAAAAACTGTTTTTT. It yields the protein CASSPSLRTEKLFF.

This sequence joins TRBV2 and TRBJ1-1, with TRBD1 matching 9 bases. The CDR3 is 17 residues long. With 6 bases clipped from V and 0 bases from J, the junction kept 11 bases outside the gene matches. The germline V gene encodes CDR1 SNHLY and CDR2 FYNNEI. CDR3 DNA sequence: TGTGCCAGCAGACAGGACAGGGGATCTCCGCTGAACACTGAAGCTTTCTTT. It codes for CASRQDRGSPLNTEAFF.

The V and J genes are TRBV11-2 and TRBJ2-3, with 8 positions matching TRBD1. CDR3 length: 15 amino acids. J gave up 3 bases and V 5 bases, and 7 bases lay outside the gene matches. The V gene's germline CDR1 is SGHAT and CDR2 FQNNGV. The CDR3 spells CASSGRQGTTDTQYF. CDR3 nucleotides: TGTGCCAGCAGCGGACGACAGGGGACAACAGATACGCAGTATTTT.

J is TRBJ2-7 and V is TRBV28; D is unclear. The CDR3 consists of 16 residues. V was cut by 3 bases and J by 9 bases, with 24 bases left in between. The germline V gene has CDR1 MDHEN and CDR2 SYDVKM. The CDR3 here is CASSLSLGRASDGQYF. The CDR3 nucleotides are TGTGCCAGCAGTTTGTCGTTAGGCAGAGCCTCCGACGGGCAGTACTTC.

V gene TRBV19 combines with J gene TRBJ1-1; D gene unclear. The CDR3 has 13 residues. Between the trimmed V and J ends, which lost 6 bases and 0 bases, there was a span of 8 bases. Germline lookup yields CDR1 LNHDA and CDR2 SQIVND (reference sequence). CDR3 protein: CASSEGMNTEAFF. The CDR3 nucleotides read TGTGCCAGTAGCGAGGGAATGAACACTGAAGCTTTCTTT.

For the CDR3, the DNA is TGTGCCAGTAGTACGGGATCACAAGAGACCCAGTACTTC. Translating gives CASSTGSQETQYF. J is TRBJ2-5 and V is TRBV19, with D tentatively TRBD2 (5 bases). Germline V gene sequence: CDR1 LNHDA, CDR2 SQIVND (reference sequence). V shed 4 bases and J shed 2 bases, with 8 bases lying between them. The CDR3 is made up of 13 amino acids.

This rearrangement joins TRBV7-9 to TRBJ1-1; D may be TRBD1 (6 bases). CDR3 length equals 14 residues. Germline V gene data show CDR1 as SEHNR and CDR2 as FQNEAQ (reference sequence). V lost 7 bases and J 3 bases, leaving 15 bases between the germline ends. The CDR3 DNA sequence: TGTGCCAGCAACCTACGGGGACAAGACACTGAAGCTTTCTTT. Translated: CASNLRGQDTEAFF.

The chain combines TRBV9 with TRBJ2-1; 8 bases are shared with TRBD2. V lost 4 bases to trimming and J lost 5 bases; unmatched junction nucleotides: 14. Germline CDR1 is SGDLS and CDR2 is YYNGEE. This CDR3 region has 17 residues. The CDR3 region has the DNA TGTGCCAGCAGCTCGAGAGGGTCGTTAGCGGGGCACAATGAGCAGTTCTTC. Translation gives CASSSRGSLAGHNEQFF.

The J gene is TRBJ2-7, the V gene TRBV11-2, with D perhaps TRBD1 (6 bases). CDR3 size: 16 residues. The germline V and J ends were trimmed by 0 bases and 6 bases, with 18 bases remaining between them. The germline CDR1 and CDR2 sequences are SGHAT and FQNNGV. The CDR3, as DNA: TGTGCCAGCAGCTTAGATCTAGGGAAGGGGGTAGGCGAGCAGTACTTC. It specifies CASSLDLGKGVGEQYF.

The chain uses TRBV6-6 and TRBJ2-5, with unresolved D. The CDR3 is 11 amino acids. CDR1 is MNHNY, CDR2 SVGAGI, per germline (reference sequence). Deletions cut 5 bases from V and 2 bases from J, with 3 bases between. The CDR3 DNA sequence: TGTGCCAGCAGTCCACAAGAGACCCAGTACTTC. Its protein product is CASSPQETQYF.

The chain has TRBV6-6 and TRBJ1-4; no definite D call. Trimming cost V 8 bases and J 2 bases, with 15 bases left between them. Germline V lookup: CDR1 MNHNY, CDR2 SVGAGI (reference sequence). This CDR3 spans 15 amino acids. This chain's CDR3 is CASSSQRGTNEKLFF. The CDR3 DNA sequence: TGTGCCAGCTCAAGCCAAAGAGGGACTAATGAAAAACTGTTTTTT.

This chain uses TRBV2 with TRBJ1-6; 12 nucleotides line up with TRBD1. Germline lookup yields CDR1 SNHLY and CDR2 FYNNEI. The V segment lost 7 bases and the J segment 7 bases; nucleotides outside the gene matches: 5. CDR3 length: 15 residues. CDR3 region: CASIGGQGANSPLHF. CDR3 bases: TGTGCCAGCATTGGGGGACAGGGGGCAAATTCACCCCTCCACTTT.

The rearrangement uses TRBV9 and TRBJ1-3; 11 bases align to TRBD1. J lost 8 bases, V lost 3 bases, and 10 bases had no gene match. Germline V gene data show CDR1 as SGDLS and CDR2 as YYNGEE. The length of the CDR3 is 16 residues. The CDR3 loop reads CASSASSGGQGDTIYF. In DNA, the CDR3 is TGTGCCAGCAGCGCTTCTTCCGGGGGACAGGGGGACACCATATATTTT.

This clone was seen just once. V is TRBV6-6 and J is TRBJ1-1; TRBD1 agrees at 9 bases. With 5 bases clipped from V and 0 bases from J, the junction kept 7 bases outside the gene matches. The CDR3 loop spans 16 amino acids. Germline loops: CDR1 MNHNY, CDR2 SVGAGI (reference sequence). CDR3 sequence: CASSIDRGTLNTEAFF. In DNA form, the CDR3 reads TGTGCCAGCAGTATAGACAGGGGGACCCTGAACACTGAAGCTTTCTTT.

The chain couples TRBV9 to TRBJ1-2, with 10 bases aligning to TRBD1. The trim removed 6 bases at V and 8 bases at J, leaving 13 bases unmatched. Germline V CDR1 and CDR2: SGDLS, YYNGEE. This CDR3 has 15 residues. This CDR3 is CASTPDVGQGKGYTF. Written as DNA, the CDR3 is TGTGCCAGCACCCCAGACGTGGGACAGGGGAAGGGCTACACCTTC. Looking up the rest from reference TRBV9 and TRBJ1-2 gives the full variable domain: DSGVTQTPKHLITATGQRVTLRCSPRSGDLSVYWYQQSLDQGLQFLIQYYNGEERAKGNILERFSAQQFPDLHSELNLSSLELGDSALYFCASTPDVGQGKGYTFGSGTRLTVV.

The rearrangement links TRBV5-1 to TRBJ2-3, with D maybe TRBD2 (6 bases). With 0 bases removed from V and 2 bases from J, the gap between germline ends came to 13 bases. The germline V gene encodes CDR1 SGHRS and CDR2 YFSETQ. The CDR3 length is 16 residues. CDR3 protein: CASSLGLGEITDTQYF. CDR3 coding DNA: TGCGCCAGCAGCTTGGGACTAGGTGAAATCACAGATACGCAGTATTTT. Together with reference TRBV5-1 and TRBJ2-3, the CDR3 gives the full variable domain: KAGVTQTPRYLIKTRGQQVTLSCSPISGHRSVSWYQQTPGQGLQFLFEYFSETQRNKGNFPGRFSGRQFSNSRSEMNVSTLELGDSALYLCASSLGLGEITDTQYFGPGTRLTVL.

The J gene is TRBJ2-3, the V gene TRBV28; 10 nucleotides agree with TRBD1. The CDR3 extends over 15 amino acids. Germline V gene sequence: CDR1 MDHEN, CDR2 SYDVKM. J lost 3 bases, V lost 5 bases, and 5 bases had no gene match. CDR3 loop: CASSHGDRGTDTQYF. CDR3 nucleotide sequence: TGTGCCAGCAGTCACGGGGACAGGGGTACAGATACGCAGTATTTT.